Following are 32 T cell receptor beta chains from one sample sequenced in a study of PD-1 blockade in classical Hodgkin lymphoma. TCRdb's copy holds only in-frame clones and misses some; the assay was immunoSEQ multiplex PCR. Of some 15,000 clones listed, approximately 88% are singletons. Relapse after autologous stem cell transplantation occurred in every patient, and brentuximab vedotin exposure varied. Sequencing was performed on peripheral blood mononuclear cells (PBMCs), taken before the second cycle of nivolumab. The receptor set was obtained from a human donor with classical Hodgkin lymphoma.

The genes are TRBV19 and TRBJ2-3; possible D gene TRBD1, 5 bases. This CDR3 comprises 15 residues. Trimming cost V 5 bases and J 0 bases, with 12 bases left between them. CDR1 is LNHDA, CDR2 SQIVND, per germline (reference sequence). CDR3 sequence reads: CASSSRQGSTDTQYF. CDR3 in DNA: TGTGCCAGTAGTTCTCGCCAGGGTAGCACAGATACGCAGTATTTT.

The chain is built from TRBV2 and TRBJ2-2; tentative D call: TRBD2 (6 bases). There are 12 residues in the CDR3. V shed 6 bases and J shed 7 bases, with 9 bases lying between them. The germline V gene has CDR1 SNHLY and CDR2 FYNNEI. CDR3 protein: CASRLGLGELFF. CDR3 bases: TGTGCCAGCAGACTGGGACTCGGGGAGCTGTTTTTT.

CDR3 sequence: CASRGGNQPQHF. The DNA of the CDR3 is TGTGCCAGCCGGGGGGGGAATCAGCCCCAGCATTTT. The genes are TRBV4-2 and TRBJ1-5; D is possibly TRBD1 (5 bases). V shed 8 bases and J shed 4 bases, with 9 bases lying between them. Germline loops: CDR1 LGHNA, CDR2 YNFKEQ. CDR3 length: 12 residues.

The chain is built from TRBV29-1 and TRBJ2-4; a possible D gene is TRBD1 (6 bases). The V end lost 5 bases, the J end lost 3 bases, and 14 bases lay between the germline ends. The CDR3 covers 14 residues. Germline V CDR1 and CDR2: SQVTM, ANQGSEA. DNA for the CDR3: TGCAGCGTTCGAACAGGGCCCGTCAAAAACATTCAGTACTTC. It specifies CSVRTGPVKNIQYF.

The genes are TRBV12-5 and TRBJ2-5, with 9 bases matching TRBD1. CDR3 length equals 16 residues. CDR1 is LGHNT and CDR2 is FRNRAP in the germline V gene. With 4 bases clipped from V and 4 bases from J, the junction kept 10 bases outside the gene matches. This CDR3 is CASGSGTGQGRETQYF. The DNA for the CDR3 is TGTGCTAGTGGTTCCGGGACAGGGCAGGGTCGAGAGACCCAGTACTTC.

The rearrangement uses TRBV6-1 and TRBJ2-2; D may be TRBD2 (6 bases). Deletions cut 7 bases from V and 1 base from J, with 13 bases between. The CDR3 runs to 15 residues. Germline V gives CDR1 MNHNS, CDR2 SASEGT. The CDR3 nucleotides are TGTGCCAGCACCACCGGGACTGTGAACACCGGGGAGCTGTTTTTT. Translating it yields CASTTGTVNTGELFF.

This clone was counted between two and nine times. The chain has TRBV5-1 and TRBJ2-3; D is unresolved. There are 13 residues in the CDR3. With 0 bases removed from V and 6 bases from J, the gap between germline ends came to 8 bases. Germline V lookup: CDR1 SGHRS, CDR2 YFSETQ. The CDR3 loop reads CASSLASRDTQYF. The CDR3 DNA reads as TGCGCCAGCAGCTTGGCTAGTCGGGATACGCAGTATTTT.

The gene calls are TRBV10-3 and TRBJ1-5; a weak D match, TRBD1 (5 bases). CDR3 size: 17 residues. CDR1 is ENHRY and CDR2 is SYGVKD in the germline V gene. The V and J ends lost 10 bases and 2 bases respectively, with 24 bases between them. CDR3 protein: CATRPLGGSGGNQPQHF. CDR3 nucleotide sequence: TGTGCCACAAGGCCTCTGGGGGGGAGTGGGGGCAATCAGCCCCAGCATTTT.

CDR3 sequence (DNA): TGTGCCAGCAGTTCACATCGGACAGCCACCTATGGCTACACCTTC. Encoded protein: CASSSHRTATYGYTF. V gene TRBV27 combines with J gene TRBJ1-2, with D possibly matching TRBD1 (6 bases). The germline V gene has CDR1 MNHEY and CDR2 SMNVEV (reference sequence). The V end lost 4 bases, the J end lost 4 bases, and 16 bases lay between the germline ends. This CDR3 is 15 amino acids long.

This rearrangement joins TRBV5-6 to TRBJ2-5, with D perhaps assigned TRBD1 or TRBD2 (5 bases each). CDR1 is SGHDT, CDR2 YYEEEE, per germline. With 3 bases removed from V and 9 bases from J, the gap between germline ends came to 12 bases. The CDR3 covers 12 residues. Written as DNA, the CDR3 is TGTGCCAGCAGCTCCGGGACCCCTGCCCAGTACTTC. This sequence encodes CASSSGTPAQYF.

This clone was found a few times. CDR3 sequence reads: CAGRAMSSYEQYF. The CDR3, as DNA: TGTGCCGGAAGGGCGATGAGCTCCTACGAGCAGTACTTC. This chain connects TRBV7-3 to TRBJ2-7; no definite D call. The CDR3 covers 13 residues. Trimming pared 11 bases from V and 0 bases from J, leaving 14 bases between. Looked up from germline, CDR1 is SGHTA and CDR2 is FQGTGA.

In its sample, this clone was seen a few times. The V gene is TRBV9, the J gene TRBJ2-5; D is unclear. The germline V gene has CDR1 SGDLS and CDR2 YYNGEE. The CDR3 consists of 13 residues. V was shortened by 1 base and J by 1 base, with 5 bases between the two germline ends. This CDR3 reads CASSVTGQETQYF. The CDR3 nucleotides are TGTGCCAGCAGCGTAACTGGCCAAGAGACCCAGTACTTC.

The chain employs TRBV11-1 and TRBJ1-6, with 10 nucleotides matching TRBD1. The length of the CDR3 is 15 residues. Unmatched junction bases numbered 10, after V lost 5 bases and J lost 12 bases. Germline V lookup: CDR1 SGHAT, CDR2 FQDESV (reference sequence). The DNA for the CDR3 is TGTGCCAGCAGCGCGGGGACAGGGGCCACGATACCCCTCCACTTT. Encoded protein: CASSAGTGATIPLHF.

The rearrangement uses TRBV4-1 and TRBJ2-5; 10 bases line up with TRBD2. The CDR3 has 16 amino acids. V lost 2 bases, J lost 5 bases, and 8 bases stayed unmatched. The V gene's germline CDR1 is MGHRA and CDR2 YSYEKL. CDR3 bases: TGCGCCAGCAGCCAATCCCAGCGGGAGGGCCTGGAGACCCAGTACTTC. This encodes CASSQSQREGLETQYF.

The chain has TRBV6-6 and TRBJ1-4, with TRBD1 identical over 11 bases. CDR1 is MNHNY and CDR2 is SVGAGI in the germline V gene (reference sequence). The CDR3 extends over 16 amino acids. With V trimmed by 3 bases and J by 6 bases, 6 bases remained unmatched. The CDR3 nucleotides are TGTGCCAGCAGTTATTTTCGGGACAGGGGGTATGAAAAACTGTTTTTT. It encodes CASSYFRDRGYEKLFF.

The chain couples TRBV19 to TRBJ2-3, with 9 bases that match TRBD2. Germline V gene data show CDR1 as LNHDA and CDR2 as SQIVND (reference sequence). This CDR3 region has 14 residues. Trimming at V came to 6 bases and at J to 7 bases, leaving 8 bases not matched to a gene. The CDR3 nucleotides are TGTGCCAGTAGCCCCGGGACTAGCCGTTATACGCAGTATTTT. Translating gives CASSPGTSRYTQYF. Variable domain in full (rest from reference TRBV19 and TRBJ2-3): DGGITQSPKYLFRKEGQNVTLSCEQNLNHDAMYWYRQDPGQGLRLIYYSQIVNDFQKGDIAEGYSVSREKKESFPLTVTSAQKNPTAFYLCASSPGTSRYTQYFGPGTRLTVL.

The table lists this clone with a count of one. This sequence joins TRBV11-2 and TRBJ1-1, with D unresolved. This CDR3 region has 15 residues. Germline CDR1 reads SGHAT; CDR2 reads FQNNGV. V was clipped by 5 bases and J by 0 bases, with 13 bases between them. CDR3 amino acids: CASSGTEHLNTEAFF. CDR3 DNA sequence: TGTGCCAGCAGCGGCACCGAACATTTGAACACTGAAGCTTTCTTT. The full variable domain, completed using reference TRBV11-2 and TRBJ1-1, is EAGVAQSPRYKIIEKRQSVAFWCNPISGHATLYWYQQILGQGPKLLIQFQNNGVVDDSQLPKDRFSAERLKGVDSTLKIQPAKLEDSAVYLCASSGTEHLNTEAFFGQGTRLTVV.

The V and J genes are TRBV11-2 and TRBJ2-2, with a weak D call TRBD2 (6 bases). Trimming shortened V by 6 bases and J by 2 bases, and 16 bases separated the two germline ends. The CDR3 has 16 residues. The V gene's germline CDR1 is SGHAT and CDR2 FQNNGV. The CDR3 DNA follows: TGTGCCAGCAGACCCGTCGGGACTTCTAACACCGGGGAGCTGTTTTTT. This sequence encodes CASRPVGTSNTGELFF. The full variable domain, its missing parts supplied by reference TRBV11-2 and TRBJ2-2, is EAGVAQSPRYKIIEKRQSVAFWCNPISGHATLYWYQQILGQGPKLLIQFQNNGVVDDSQLPKDRFSAERLKGVDSTLKIQPAKLEDSAVYLCASRPVGTSNTGELFFGEGSRLTVL.

This clone turned up a few times. The J gene is TRBJ1-6, the V gene TRBV9, with 8 bases that match TRBD1. The CDR3 contains 15 residues. V was clipped by 0 bases and J by 9 bases; unmatched bases: 5. The germline CDR1 and CDR2 sequences are SGDLS and YYNGEE. As DNA, the CDR3 is TGTGCCAGCAGCGTAGAAGGACAGGGTGGTTCACCCCTCCACTTT. Protein sequence: CASSVEGQGGSPLHF.

This sequence joins TRBV9 and TRBJ2-1; 11 nucleotides line up with TRBD2. CDR1 SGDLS and CDR2 YYNGEE come from the germline V gene. V was pared by 4 bases and J by 6 bases, with 9 bases of the junction left unmatched. The length of the CDR3 is 16 residues. CDR3 DNA: TGTGCCAGCAGCATTTCGGGACTAGCGGCCTCCAATGAGCAGTTCTTC. It is translated as CASSISGLAASNEQFF. Full variable domain (missing parts from reference TRBV9 and TRBJ2-1): DSGVTQTPKHLITATGQRVTLRCSPRSGDLSVYWYQQSLDQGLQFLIQYYNGEERAKGNILERFSAQQFPDLHSELNLSSLELGDSALYFCASSISGLAASNEQFFGPGTRLTVL.

This chain joins TRBV4-1 and TRBJ2-7; D gene ambiguous. The CDR3 has 13 residues. Per the germline V gene, CDR1 is MGHRA and CDR2 is YSYEKL. V gave up 4 bases and J gave up 3 bases, with 10 bases separating them. The CDR3 DNA reads TGCGCCAGCAGCCCCGGCCTAGGCTACGAGCAGTACTTC. Amino acids: CASSPGLGYEQYF.

The genes are TRBV21-1 and TRBJ2-1. TRBV21-1 is marked as a pseudogene. The CDR3 runs to 15 residues. The CDR3 loop is CASSKGNLGYNEQFF. The DNA of the CDR3 is TGTGCCAGCAGCAAAGGGAACCTCGGCTACAATGAGCAGTTCTTC.

This chain uses TRBV20-1 with TRBJ2-1; unclear D gene. Per the germline V gene, CDR1 is DFQATT and CDR2 is SNEGSKA (reference sequence). The CDR3 totals 11 residues. V was clipped by 2 bases and J by 10 bases, with 9 bases between them. The CDR3 loop is CSARRLGEQFF. CDR3 nucleotides: TGCAGTGCTAGAAGGTTAGGAGAGCAGTTCTTC.

The chain couples TRBV14 to TRBJ2-3; D is unresolved. Germline V gene lookup returns CDR1 SGHDN and CDR2 FVKESK. This CDR3 has 11 residues. Trimming removed 5 bases from V and 6 bases from J, with 6 bases in between. The chain's CDR3 is CASSTSDTQYF. The CDR3 DNA reads as TGTGCCAGCAGCACGTCTGATACGCAGTATTTT.

The chain carries TRBV4-2 and TRBJ2-3; TRBD2 agrees at 14 bases. The V segment lost 8 bases and the J segment 2 bases; nucleotides outside the gene matches: 3. This CDR3 region has 15 residues. CDR1 is LGHNA, CDR2 YNFKEQ, per germline. The CDR3 DNA follows: TGTGCCAGCCAGGGACTAGCGGGGGTCACAGATACGCAGTATTTT. It specifies CASQGLAGVTDTQYF.

CDR3 region: CASSEGAGETQYF. The DNA of the CDR3 is TGCGCCAGCAGTGAAGGGGCCGGGGAGACCCAGTACTTC. The chain recombines TRBV10-1 with TRBJ2-5, with D perhaps matching TRBD1 (5 bases). Deletions cut 3 bases from V and 5 bases from J, with 10 bases between. Germline CDR1 WNHNN, CDR2 SYGVQD (reference sequence). The CDR3 covers 13 residues.

In its sample, this clone was seen once. The rearrangement links TRBV7-3 to TRBJ2-7; TRBD2 agrees at 11 bases. The length of the CDR3 is 16 residues. CDR1 SGHTA and CDR2 FQGTGA come from the germline V gene. V was pared by 2 bases and J by 3 bases, with 6 bases of the junction left unmatched. CDR3 region: CASSLPAGTSGYEQYF. CDR3 in DNA: TGTGCCAGCAGCTTACCCGCCGGGACTAGCGGCTACGAGCAGTACTTC.

The gene calls are TRBV27 and TRBJ1-6; 9 bases are a match to TRBD1. The CDR3 is made up of 15 amino acids. CDR1 is MNHEY, CDR2 SMNVEV, per germline (reference sequence). V gave up 3 bases and J gave up 6 bases; unmatched junction bases: 3. The CDR3 DNA is TGTGCCAGCAGTTTCGGGACAGGGTCTAATTCACCCCTCCACTTT. Translation: CASSFGTGSNSPLHF.

The chain links TRBV15 to TRBJ1-1; D gene ambiguous. The CDR3 is 15 amino acids. Trimming removed 0 bases from V and 1 base from J, with 9 bases in between. Germline CDR1 is LNHNV and CDR2 is YYDKDF (reference sequence). The CDR3 here is CATSRDGGWNTEAFF. The CDR3 nucleotides read TGTGCCACCAGCAGAGATGGAGGGTGGAACACTGAAGCTTTCTTT.

The table lists this clone with a few counts. V is TRBV5-4 and J is TRBJ2-3; 8 bases fit TRBD2. The germline CDR1 and CDR2 sequences are SGHNT and YYREEE (reference sequence). J gave up 3 bases and V 4 bases, and 7 bases lay outside the gene matches. This CDR3 has 15 amino acids. The CDR3 coding sequence is TGTGCCAGCAGCCGGGGACTAGTTAGGACAGATACGCAGTATTTT. Amino acid sequence: CASSRGLVRTDTQYF.

The chain recombines TRBV6-5 with TRBJ2-6; D gene ambiguous. The CDR3 contains 14 residues. Germline CDR1 MNHEY, CDR2 SVGAGI. Trimming left V 6 bases short and J 0 bases short, with 6 bases between. CDR3 protein: CASRGFSGANVLTF. CDR3 sequence (DNA): TGTGCCAGCAGGGGGTTCTCTGGGGCCAACGTCCTGACTTTC.

The rearrangement uses TRBV5-1 and TRBJ2-1; 9 positions match TRBD2. This CDR3 has 14 amino acids. Germline CDR1 and CDR2: SGHRS and YFSETQ. The J segment lost 8 bases and the V segment lost 1 base, leaving 4 bases of the junction unmatched. In DNA form, the CDR3 reads TGCGCCAGCAGCTTGAGCCTAGCGGGGCATGAGCAGTTCTTC. This gives the protein CASSLSLAGHEQFF.